The present entry profiles one T cell receptor (beta chain) with its context. The PCR made use of 60 Vbeta and 13 Jbeta primers. Data came from immunoSEQ multiplex PCR; TCRdb stores just in-frame clones and leaves some out. This table holds approximately 140,000 clones, 75% to 90% found once. The data belong to a study of cytomegalovirus exposure and HLA in healthy donors. The wider study: From 150 million to 200 million T cells, an earlier analysis saw approximately 110 million unique TCR beta sequences.

Sequences were obtained from PBMCs. The source of this sequence is a woman in her thirties or forties in good health and CMV-seropositive.

The chain's CDR3 is CASTLTANTEAFF. The CDR3 nucleotides read TGTGCCAGCACCTTGACAGCGAACACTGAAGCTTTCTTT. The chain uses TRBV6-1 and TRBJ1-1; possibly TRBD1 for D (5 bases). The CDR3 runs to 13 residues. Trimming cost V 7 bases and J 1 base, with 10 bases left between them. Germline V gives CDR1 MNHNS, CDR2 SASEGT.